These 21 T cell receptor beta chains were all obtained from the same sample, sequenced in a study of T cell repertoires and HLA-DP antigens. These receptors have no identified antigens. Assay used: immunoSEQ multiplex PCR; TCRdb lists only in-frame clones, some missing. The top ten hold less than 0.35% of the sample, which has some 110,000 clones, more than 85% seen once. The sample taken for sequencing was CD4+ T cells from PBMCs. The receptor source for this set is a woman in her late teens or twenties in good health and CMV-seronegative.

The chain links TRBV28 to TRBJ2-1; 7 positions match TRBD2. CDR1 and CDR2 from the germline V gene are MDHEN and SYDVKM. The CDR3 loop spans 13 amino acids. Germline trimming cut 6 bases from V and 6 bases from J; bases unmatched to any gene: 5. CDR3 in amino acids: CASRLGTTNEQFF. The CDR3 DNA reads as TGTGCCAGCAGGTTAGGGACTACCAATGAGCAGTTCTTC.

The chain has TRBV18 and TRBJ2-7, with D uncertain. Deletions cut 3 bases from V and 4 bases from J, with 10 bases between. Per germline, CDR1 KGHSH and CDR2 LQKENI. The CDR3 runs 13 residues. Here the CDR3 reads CASSPSIPYEQYF. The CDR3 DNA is TGTGCCAGCTCACCGTCCATCCCGTACGAGCAGTACTTC.

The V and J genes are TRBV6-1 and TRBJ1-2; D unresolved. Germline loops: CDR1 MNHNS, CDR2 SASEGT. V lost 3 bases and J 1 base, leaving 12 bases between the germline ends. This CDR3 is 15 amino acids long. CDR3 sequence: CASSDPSTGNYGYTF. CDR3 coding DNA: TGTGCCAGCAGTGACCCCTCGACCGGTAACTATGGCTACACCTTC.

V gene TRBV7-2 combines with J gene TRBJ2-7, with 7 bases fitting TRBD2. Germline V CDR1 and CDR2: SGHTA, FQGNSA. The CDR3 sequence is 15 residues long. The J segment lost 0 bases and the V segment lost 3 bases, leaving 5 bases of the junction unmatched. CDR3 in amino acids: CASSLGGDGSYEQYV. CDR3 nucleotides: TGTGCCAGCAGCTTGGGGGGGGACGGCTCCTACGAGCAGTACGTC.

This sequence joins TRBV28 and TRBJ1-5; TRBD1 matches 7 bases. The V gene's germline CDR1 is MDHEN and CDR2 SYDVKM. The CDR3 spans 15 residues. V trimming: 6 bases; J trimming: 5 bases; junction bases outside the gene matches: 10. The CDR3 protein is CASRVRGGAYQPQHF. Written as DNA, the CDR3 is TGTGCCAGCAGAGTGAGAGGGGGCGCTTATCAGCCCCAGCATTTT.

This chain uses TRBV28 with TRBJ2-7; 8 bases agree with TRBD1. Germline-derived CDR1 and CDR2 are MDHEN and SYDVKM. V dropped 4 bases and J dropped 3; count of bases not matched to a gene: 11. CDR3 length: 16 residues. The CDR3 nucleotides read TGTGCCAGCAGTTCGGGCGGGACAGGTGTAGGCTACGAGCAGTACGTC. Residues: CASSSGGTGVGYEQYV.

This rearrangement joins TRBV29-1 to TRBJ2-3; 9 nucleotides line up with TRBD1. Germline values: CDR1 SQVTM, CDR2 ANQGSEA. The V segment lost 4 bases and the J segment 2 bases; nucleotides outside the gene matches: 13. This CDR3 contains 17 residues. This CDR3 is CSVAGDREWANTDTQYF. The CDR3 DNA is TGCAGCGTTGCGGGGGACAGGGAGTGGGCTAACACAGATACGCAGTATTTT.

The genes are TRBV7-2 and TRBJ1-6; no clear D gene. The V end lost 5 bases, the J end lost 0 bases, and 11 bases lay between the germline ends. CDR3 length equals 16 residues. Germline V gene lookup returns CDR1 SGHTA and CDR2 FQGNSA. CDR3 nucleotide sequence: TGTGCCAGCAGCCCCGACGGAAGCTCCTATAATTCACCCCTCCACTTT. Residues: CASSPDGSSYNSPLHF.

The CDR3 protein is CASSLTGTPKATQYF. CDR3 DNA: TGTGCCAGCAGTTTGACCGGGACGCCAAAGGCGACCCAGTACTTC. This chain links TRBV28 with TRBJ2-5, with D perhaps matching TRBD1 or TRBD2 (5 bases each). The CDR3 contains 15 residues. Germline CDR1 MDHEN, CDR2 SYDVKM. V lost 3 bases to trimming and J lost 7 bases, with 18 bases between them.

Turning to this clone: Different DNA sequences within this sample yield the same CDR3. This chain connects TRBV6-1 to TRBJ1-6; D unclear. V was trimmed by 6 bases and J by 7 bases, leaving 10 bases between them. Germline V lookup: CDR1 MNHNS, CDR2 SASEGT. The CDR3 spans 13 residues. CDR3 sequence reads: CASRRTENSPLHF. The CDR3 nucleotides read TGTGCCAGCAGAAGGACCGAGAATTCACCCCTCCACTTT.

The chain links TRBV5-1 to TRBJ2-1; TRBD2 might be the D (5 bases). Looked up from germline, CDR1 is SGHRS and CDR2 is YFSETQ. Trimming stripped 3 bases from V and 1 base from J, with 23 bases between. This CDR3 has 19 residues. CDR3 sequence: CASSSMGTGSSVSYNEQFF. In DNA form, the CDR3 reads TGCGCCAGCAGCTCAATGGGCACGGGGAGCTCTGTATCCTACAATGAGCAGTTCTTC.

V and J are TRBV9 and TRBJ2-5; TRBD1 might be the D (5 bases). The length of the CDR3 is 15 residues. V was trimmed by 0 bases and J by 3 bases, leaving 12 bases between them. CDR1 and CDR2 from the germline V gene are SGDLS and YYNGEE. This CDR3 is CASSVDGGREETQYF. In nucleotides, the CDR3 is TGTGCCAGCAGCGTAGATGGTGGCAGGGAAGAGACCCAGTACTTC.

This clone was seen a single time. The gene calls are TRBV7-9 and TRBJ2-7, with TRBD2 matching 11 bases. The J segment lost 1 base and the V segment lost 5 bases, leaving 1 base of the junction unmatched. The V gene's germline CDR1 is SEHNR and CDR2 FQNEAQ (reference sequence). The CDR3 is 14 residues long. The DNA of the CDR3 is TGTGCCAGCAGCCGACTAGCGGGGTCCTACGAGCAGTACTTC. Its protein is CASSRLAGSYEQYF.

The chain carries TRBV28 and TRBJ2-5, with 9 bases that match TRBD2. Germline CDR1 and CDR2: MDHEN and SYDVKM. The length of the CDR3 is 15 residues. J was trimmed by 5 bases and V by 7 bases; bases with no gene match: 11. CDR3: CASTPSRGGRETQYF. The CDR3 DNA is TGTGCCAGCACCCCCTCGCGGGGGGGTAGGGAGACCCAGTACTTC. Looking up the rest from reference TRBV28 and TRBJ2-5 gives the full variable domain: DVKVTQSSRYLVKRTGEKVFLECVQDMDHENMFWYRQDPGLGLRLIYFSYDVKMKEKGDIPEGYSVSREKKERFSLILESASTNQTSMYLCASTPSRGGRETQYFGPGTRLLVL.

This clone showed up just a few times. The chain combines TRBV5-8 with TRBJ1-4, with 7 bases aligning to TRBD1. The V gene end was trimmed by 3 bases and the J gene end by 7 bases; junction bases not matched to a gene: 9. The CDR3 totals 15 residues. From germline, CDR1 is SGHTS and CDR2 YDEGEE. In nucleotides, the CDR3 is TGTGCCAGCAGCTCGCGACAGGGTCAGGGTGAAAAACTGTTTTTT. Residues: CASSSRQGQGEKLFF.

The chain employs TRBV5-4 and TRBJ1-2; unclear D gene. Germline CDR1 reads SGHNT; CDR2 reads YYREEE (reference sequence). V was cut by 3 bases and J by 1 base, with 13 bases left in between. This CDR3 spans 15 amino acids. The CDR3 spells CASSSPLIDNYGYTF. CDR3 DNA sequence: TGTGCCAGCAGCTCGCCTTTGATAGATAACTATGGCTACACCTTC.

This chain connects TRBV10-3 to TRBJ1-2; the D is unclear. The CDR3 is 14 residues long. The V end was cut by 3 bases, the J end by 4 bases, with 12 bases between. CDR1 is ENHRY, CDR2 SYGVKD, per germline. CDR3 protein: CAISESRWGYGYTF. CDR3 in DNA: TGTGCCATCAGTGAAAGCCGGTGGGGCTATGGCTACACCTTC.

CDR3 DNA: TGTGCCAGCAGCACCCGCAGTGACGGGAGGAGCACAGATACGCAGTATTTT. Translated, it gives CASSTRSDGRSTDTQYF. This chain connects TRBV9 to TRBJ2-3; TRBD2 matches 7 bases. Germline V gene sequence: CDR1 SGDLS, CDR2 YYNGEE. The CDR3 is made up of 17 amino acids. J gave up 0 bases and V 4 bases, and 11 bases lay outside the gene matches. Using reference TRBV9 and TRBJ2-3 for the parts outside the CDR3, the full variable domain is DSGVTQTPKHLITATGQRVTLRCSPRSGDLSVYWYQQSLDQGLQFLIQYYNGEERAKGNILERFSAQQFPDLHSELNLSSLELGDSALYFCASSTRSDGRSTDTQYFGPGTRLTVL.

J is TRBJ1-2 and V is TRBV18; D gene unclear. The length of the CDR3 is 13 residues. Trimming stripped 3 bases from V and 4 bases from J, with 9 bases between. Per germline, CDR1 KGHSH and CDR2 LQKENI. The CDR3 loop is CASSPEELYGYTF. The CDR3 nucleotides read TGTGCCAGCTCACCCGAGGAGCTCTATGGCTACACCTTC.

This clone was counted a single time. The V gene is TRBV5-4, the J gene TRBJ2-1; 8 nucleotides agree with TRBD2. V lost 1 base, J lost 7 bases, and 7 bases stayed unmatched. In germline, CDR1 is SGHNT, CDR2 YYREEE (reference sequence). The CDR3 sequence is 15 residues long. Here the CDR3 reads CASSLFTGGLNEQFF. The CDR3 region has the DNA TGTGCCAGCAGCTTGTTTACGGGGGGGCTGAATGAGCAGTTCTTC.

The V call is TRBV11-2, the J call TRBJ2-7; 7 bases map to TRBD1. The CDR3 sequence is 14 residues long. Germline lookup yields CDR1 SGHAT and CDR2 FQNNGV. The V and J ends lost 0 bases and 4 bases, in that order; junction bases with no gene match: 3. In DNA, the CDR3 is TGTGCCAGCAGCTTAGAGACAGGGTCGTACGAGCAGTACTTC. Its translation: CASSLETGSYEQYF. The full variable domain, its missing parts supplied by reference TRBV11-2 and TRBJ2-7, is EAGVAQSPRYKIIEKRQSVAFWCNPISGHATLYWYQQILGQGPKLLIQFQNNGVVDDSQLPKDRFSAERLKGVDSTLKIQPAKLEDSAVYLCASSLETGSYEQYFGPGTRLTVT.